These 27 T cell receptor beta chains came from one sample sequenced in a study of cytomegalovirus exposure and HLA in healthy donors. Libraries were prepared by immunoSEQ multiplex PCR; TCRdb keeps only in-frame clonotypes and omits some of them. The table has some 110,000 clones, approximately 90% seen once. The sample consisted of PBMCs. These receptors all stem from a woman between 18 and 30 years old in good health and CMV-seropositive.

CDR3 coding DNA: TGTGCCAGCAGTGAGTCCCCGGGACAGGGGTTCTCCAATGAGCAGTTCTTC. The encoded protein is CASSESPGQGFSNEQFF. The chain employs TRBV6-1 and TRBJ2-1, with 10 bases aligning to TRBD1. V was pared by 3 bases and J by 6 bases, with 11 bases of the junction left unmatched. Germline-derived CDR1 and CDR2 are MNHNS and SASEGT. The CDR3 loop spans 17 amino acids.

This clone was seen a single time. The chain employs TRBV28 and TRBJ2-4; D might be TRBD1 (6 bases). CDR3 length: 16 amino acids. Trimming pared 3 bases from V and 4 bases from J, leaving 16 bases between. The V gene's germline CDR1 is MDHEN and CDR2 SYDVKM. The CDR3 DNA sequence: TGTGCCAGCAGTTTGGGGCGGCAGGGGACGAAAAACATTCAGTACTTC. It translates to CASSLGRQGTKNIQYF.

This chain joins TRBV9 and TRBJ1-2, with a possible D match to TRBD1 (5 bases). The CDR3 loop spans 14 amino acids. Trimming took 3 bases from V and 7 from J, leaving 16 bases between them. In germline, CDR1 is SGDLS, CDR2 YYNGEE. CDR3 DNA sequence: TGTGCCAGCAGCGCCGGAGGAGGGGCCGGTGGCTACACCTTC. Translating it yields CASSAGGGAGGYTF.

This chain joins TRBV7-2 and TRBJ1-4, with a tentative D call TRBD1 (5 bases). V lost 5 bases to trimming and J lost 7 bases, with 17 bases between them. Germline CDR1 SGHTA, CDR2 FQGNSA. The CDR3 sequence is 15 residues long. The CDR3 here is CASSKVETETEKLFF. CDR3 sequence (DNA): TGTGCCAGCAGCAAAGTCGAGACAGAGACTGAAAAACTGTTTTTT.

The rearrangement links TRBV9 to TRBJ1-2; tentatively, D is TRBD1 (5 bases). Germline V gene lookup returns CDR1 SGDLS and CDR2 YYNGEE. This CDR3 contains 11 residues. The germline V and J ends were trimmed by 3 bases and 8 bases, with 8 bases remaining between them. The CDR3 loop reads CASSADSGYTF. The CDR3 DNA sequence: TGTGCCAGCAGCGCCGACAGCGGCTACACCTTC.

The chain uses TRBV5-1 and TRBJ2-3; 12 positions match TRBD2. V gave up 6 bases and J gave up 0 bases; unmatched junction bases: 8. There are 17 residues in the CDR3. Per germline, CDR1 SGHRS and CDR2 YFSETQ. The chain's CDR3 is CASNPMTSGGSTDTQYF. CDR3 in DNA: TGCGCCAGCAACCCGATGACTAGCGGGGGTAGCACAGATACGCAGTATTTT.

The V call is TRBV7-2, the J call TRBJ1-2; TRBD1 matches at 9 bases. Trimming at V came to 4 bases and at J to 5 bases, leaving 11 bases not matched to a gene. Germline loops: CDR1 SGHTA, CDR2 FQGNSA. This CDR3 is 16 amino acids long. In DNA, the CDR3 is TGTGCCAGCAGCTCCCAATGGGACAGGGATCGATATGGCTACACCTTC. As protein: CASSSQWDRDRYGYTF.

V gene TRBV9 combines with J gene TRBJ2-1; 9 bases match TRBD1. The germline V gene has CDR1 SGDLS and CDR2 YYNGEE. V lost 3 bases to trimming and J lost 2 bases; unmatched junction nucleotides: 6. The length of the CDR3 is 16 residues. The CDR3 DNA reads as TGTGCCAGCAGCGGCCCCGGGACAGGGCCCTACAATGAGCAGTTCTTC. This translates into CASSGPGTGPYNEQFF.

The rearrangement uses TRBV27 and TRBJ1-6; perhaps TRBD1 as D (5 bases). CDR3 length: 16 residues. The germline V gene has CDR1 MNHEY and CDR2 SMNVEV (reference sequence). V was pared by 3 bases and J by 3 bases, with 12 bases between. CDR3 in DNA: TGTGCCAGCAGTTTGTCGGGGGGTCTCTATAATTCACCCCTCCACTTT. It translates to CASSLSGGLYNSPLHF.

The chain combines TRBV11-3 with TRBJ2-5, with 10 nucleotides matching TRBD1. Germline CDR1 is SGHNT and CDR2 is YENEEA. Trimming removed 10 bases from V and 0 bases from J; junction bases left unmatched: 14. CDR3 length: 17 residues. The CDR3, as DNA: TGTGCCATCAACCCCAGCCCGGGACAGGGGCACCAAGAGACCCAGTACTTC. This translates into CAINPSPGQGHQETQYF.

This chain connects TRBV9 to TRBJ2-7, with 12 bases fitting TRBD1. V trimming: 3 bases; J trimming: 9 bases; junction bases outside the gene matches: 7. Germline V lookup: CDR1 SGDLS, CDR2 YYNGEE. There are 14 residues in the CDR3. CDR3 DNA: TGTGCCAGCAGCGAGACCGGGACAGGGGGCGCGCAGTACTTC. Amino acid sequence: CASSETGTGGAQYF. The full variable domain, rest sourced from reference TRBV9 and TRBJ2-7, is DSGVTQTPKHLITATGQRVTLRCSPRSGDLSVYWYQQSLDQGLQFLIQYYNGEERAKGNILERFSAQQFPDLHSELNLSSLELGDSALYFCASSETGTGGAQYFGPGTRLTVT.

The V and J genes are TRBV7-8 and TRBJ1-5, with 8 bases matching TRBD1. Losses at the gene ends were 0 bases for V and 4 bases for J; bases not matched to a gene: 2. Germline-derived CDR1 and CDR2 are SGHVS and FQNEAQ. The CDR3 totals 15 residues. DNA for the CDR3: TGTGCCAGCAGCTTAGCTCAGGGGGCTAATCAGCCCCAGCATTTT. Protein sequence: CASSLAQGANQPQHF.

This chain joins TRBV28 and TRBJ1-6; TRBD1 matches 9 bases. Germline loops: CDR1 MDHEN, CDR2 SYDVKM. CDR3 length: 14 residues. The J segment lost 7 bases and the V segment lost 7 bases, leaving 5 bases of the junction unmatched. This CDR3 reads CASTWDRANSPLHF. CDR3 DNA sequence: TGTGCCAGCACTTGGGACAGGGCGAATTCACCCCTCCACTTT.

The genes are TRBV28 and TRBJ2-4; TRBD1 matches 8 bases. J was trimmed by 0 bases and V by 6 bases; bases with no gene match: 7. This CDR3 has 16 amino acids. Germline values: CDR1 MDHEN, CDR2 SYDVKM. The CDR3 reads CASRPRQGLAKNIQYF. CDR3 in DNA: TGTGCCAGCAGACCCAGACAGGGGCTAGCCAAAAACATTCAGTACTTC.

This sequence joins TRBV18 and TRBJ2-2; the D is unclear. CDR1 is KGHSH and CDR2 is LQKENI in the germline V gene. Trimming cost V 1 base and J 1 base, with 10 bases left between them. This CDR3 is built from 16 residues. CDR3 amino acids: CASSPRADKNTGELFF. The CDR3 DNA reads TGTGCCAGCTCACCACGGGCCGATAAGAACACCGGGGAGCTGTTTTTT. Looking up the rest from reference TRBV18 and TRBJ2-2 gives the full variable domain: NAGVMQNPRHLVRRRGQEARLRCSPMKGHSHVYWYRQLPEEGLKFMVYLQKENIIDESGMPKERFSAEFPKEGPSILRIQQVVRGDSAAYFCASSPRADKNTGELFFGEGSRLTVL.

The chain links TRBV11-2 to TRBJ1-2; D unclear. The germline V gene encodes CDR1 SGHAT and CDR2 FQNNGV. Deletions cut 5 bases from V and 5 bases from J, with 21 bases between. CDR3 length: 16 amino acids. Written as DNA, the CDR3 is TGTGCCAGCAGCAACCAGGCAGACGGCGTAAAATATGGCTACACCTTC. Translating it yields CASSNQADGVKYGYTF.

J is TRBJ2-2 and V is TRBV2; 11 positions match TRBD2. V dropped 4 bases and J dropped 3; count of bases not matched to a gene: 16. This CDR3 has 20 amino acids. CDR1 and CDR2 from the germline V gene are SNHLY and FYNNEI. CDR3 residues: CASSAALAGDRGSYTGELFF. The CDR3 nucleotides read TGTGCCAGCAGTGCCGCACTAGCGGGGGACCGCGGCTCTTACACCGGGGAGCTGTTTTTT. The full variable domain, its missing parts supplied by reference TRBV2 and TRBJ2-2, is EPEVTQTPSHQVTQMGQEVILRCVPISNHLYFYWYRQILGQKVEFLVSFYNNEISEKSEIFDDQFSVERPDGSNFTLKIRSTKLEDSAMYFCASSAALAGDRGSYTGELFFGEGSRLTVL.

The gene calls are TRBV7-9 and TRBJ2-5, with 9 bases aligning to TRBD1. The CDR3 loop spans 15 amino acids. Germline V gene lookup returns CDR1 SEHNR and CDR2 FQNEAQ (reference sequence). With 6 bases clipped from V and 2 bases from J, the junction kept 7 bases outside the gene matches. DNA for the CDR3: TGTGCCAGCAGTCCCGGGACAGGGTTACAAGAGACCCAGTACTTC. This gives the protein CASSPGTGLQETQYF.

This chain connects TRBV11-3 to TRBJ2-2; maybe TRBD1 (5 bases). Germline CDR1 is SGHNT and CDR2 is YENEEA. The ends were cut back, 5 bases at V and 1 base at J, with 11 bases in the middle. This CDR3 comprises 15 residues. CDR3 nucleotides: TGTGCCAGCAGCCGAGGACATTTGAACACCGGGGAGCTGTTTTTT. It is translated as CASSRGHLNTGELFF.

The chain is built from TRBV5-1 and TRBJ1-1; 7 nucleotides agree with TRBD1. Per the germline V gene, CDR1 is SGHRS and CDR2 is YFSETQ. J gave up 1 base and V 4 bases, and 7 bases lay outside the gene matches. This CDR3 contains 15 residues. CDR3 residues: CASSRSGTANTEAFF. The CDR3 bases are TGCGCCAGCAGCCGCTCCGGGACAGCGAACACTGAAGCTTTCTTT.

Here the CDR3 reads CASSGRDRGLWQDTQYF. In DNA form, the CDR3 reads TGTGCCAGCAGTGGGAGGGACAGGGGGCTCTGGCAAGATACGCAGTATTTT. V and J are TRBV6-1 and TRBJ2-3; 12 bases are shared with TRBD1. Germline V gene sequence: CDR1 MNHNS, CDR2 SASEGT. The length of the CDR3 is 17 residues. V shed 4 bases and J 5 bases; nucleotides not matched to a gene: 10.

Only one count was recorded for this clone. The V gene is TRBV11-2, the J gene TRBJ2-7; possibly TRBD2 for D (6 bases). This CDR3 comprises 14 residues. CDR1 is SGHAT, CDR2 FQNNGV, per germline. Trimming shortened V by 0 bases and J by 5 bases, and 11 bases separated the two germline ends. Written as DNA, the CDR3 is TGTGCCAGCAGCTTAGAGTGGAGGGCCCACGAGCAGTACTTC. Protein product: CASSLEWRAHEQYF.

This chain connects TRBV7-2 to TRBJ1-6; unclear D gene. Germline V gene lookup returns CDR1 SGHTA and CDR2 FQGNSA. This CDR3 region has 15 residues. V was pared by 4 bases and J by 5 bases, with 12 bases between. CDR3 nucleotides: TGTGCCAGCAGCTACAACACAGCAAATAATTCACCCCTCCACTTT. Encoded protein: CASSYNTANNSPLHF.

The chain combines TRBV19 with TRBJ1-1; D not resolved. The germline V and J ends were trimmed by 6 bases and 4 bases, with 15 bases remaining between them. The V gene's germline CDR1 is LNHDA and CDR2 SQIVND (reference sequence). CDR3 length: 14 residues. The CDR3 loop reads CASSWTWGATEAFF. The CDR3 DNA follows: TGTGCCAGTAGCTGGACCTGGGGAGCCACTGAAGCTTTCTTT.

The chain is built from TRBV6-6 and TRBJ1-2; 7 bases are a match to TRBD1. Losses at the gene ends were 3 bases for V and 3 bases for J; bases not matched to a gene: 4. The CDR3 consists of 14 residues. Germline CDR1 MNHNY, CDR2 SVGAGI (reference sequence). The CDR3 protein is CASSYSGTDYGYTF. CDR3 coding DNA: TGTGCCAGCAGTTATTCAGGGACAGACTATGGCTACACCTTC.

The chain links TRBV7-2 to TRBJ1-3, with D possibly matching TRBD1 (6 bases). In germline, CDR1 is SGHTA, CDR2 FQGNSA. Trimming took 2 bases from V and 3 from J, leaving 14 bases between them. The CDR3 runs to 16 residues. The CDR3 DNA reads TGTGCCAGCAGCTTATTCGGCAGGGGTTTTGGAAACACCATATATTTT. It encodes CASSLFGRGFGNTIYF.

The chain links TRBV29-1 to TRBJ2-5; a weak D match, TRBD1 (6 bases). The CDR3 length is 14 residues. Germline CDR1 reads SQVTM; CDR2 reads ANQGSEA. Between the trimmed V and J ends, which lost 6 bases and 2 bases, there was a span of 16 bases. The CDR3 DNA follows: TGCAGCGTAGAGATTCCGGGACAACAAGAGACCCAGTACTTC. This gives the protein CSVEIPGQQETQYF. The complete variable domain, with remaining parts taken from reference TRBV29-1 and TRBJ2-5, reads SAVISQKPSRDICQRGTSLTIQCQVDSQVTMMFWYRQQPGQSLTLIATANQGSEATYESGFVIDKFPISRPNLTFSTLTVSNMSPEDSSIYLCSVEIPGQQETQYFGPGTRLLVL.